Only one count was recorded for the clone carrying this T cell receptor (beta chain). Its antigen is undetermined. The sample originates from a study of cytomegalovirus exposure and HLA in healthy donors. Study outcomes and limitations: TCR beta sequences numbering more than 15,000 were associated with HLA alleles at 0.05 false discovery rate in a later analysis. The authors listed approximately 150 TCR beta chains as cytomegalovirus-associated.

The CDR3 is 14 residues long. Germline CDR1 and CDR2: LNHDA and SQIVND (reference sequence). Trimming stripped 4 bases from V and 7 bases from J, with 14 bases between. This PCR relied on a set of 60 Vbeta primers and 13 Jbeta primers. TCRdb keeps only in-frame clones here, not all; method: immunoSEQ multiplex PCR. The table shows 150,000 to 200,000 clones, with 82% occurring only once. This clonotype was obtained from a man aged 35-49 years in good health and CMV-seronegative. The specimen sequenced was PBMCs. This chain joins TRBV19 and TRBJ2-1; D may be TRBD2 (5 bases). CDR3 coding DNA: TGTGCCAGTAGTACCCCCCGCGGGTCGAATGAGCAGTTCTTC. It specifies CASSTPRGSNEQFF.